The 31 T cell receptor beta chains listed next were all sequenced from one sample in a study of OX40 agonist ivuxolimab in advanced cancers. Some clones are missing from TCRdb's copy, which holds only in-frame ones; the method was immunoSEQ multiplex PCR. The data contain approximately 74,000 clones, over 85% of them seen just once; the ten biggest clones take up about 0.34%. The sequenced sample was CD4+ or CD8+ T cells sorted from blood, obtained in a trial of the OX40 agonist ivuxolimab. The origin of the receptors is an adult with an advanced solid tumor such as melanoma, head and neck, liver or kidney cancer.

The V gene is TRBV11-2, the J gene TRBJ2-7, with a weak D call TRBD2 (6 bases). CDR1 and CDR2 from the germline V gene are SGHAT and FQNNGV. Trimming took off 1 base at V and 6 bases at J, with 13 bases between the two ends. The CDR3 totals 14 residues. CDR3 residues: CASSLARGLGEQYF. The CDR3 DNA sequence: TGTGCCAGCAGCTTAGCGCGGGGCCTGGGCGAGCAGTACTTC.

The J gene is TRBJ1-4, the V gene TRBV18, with a tentative D call TRBD1 (5 bases). Per the germline V gene, CDR1 is KGHSH and CDR2 is LQKENI. Trimming stripped 3 bases from V and 6 bases from J, with 11 bases between. CDR3 length: 14 residues. CDR3 sequence reads: CASSPAARDEKLFF. CDR3 bases: TGTGCCAGCTCACCGGCGGCCAGGGATGAAAAACTGTTTTTT.

V and J are TRBV19 and TRBJ2-2; 10 positions match TRBD2. This CDR3 contains 15 residues. J was trimmed by 3 bases and V by 8 bases; bases with no gene match: 6. The germline V gene encodes CDR1 LNHDA and CDR2 SQIVND (reference sequence). The CDR3, as DNA: TGTGCCAGTCGCGGACTAGCGGATTACACCGGGGAGCTGTTTTTT. Translated, it gives CASRGLADYTGELFF.

The rearrangement links TRBV10-2 to TRBJ1-2; D unresolved. Germline CDR1 WSHSY, CDR2 SAAADI. The CDR3 has 14 residues. The ends were cut back, 0 bases at V and 5 bases at J, with 10 bases in the middle. CDR3 DNA sequence: TGCGCCAGCAGTGAGTCGAGGCAGTCATATGGCTACACCTTC. Its translation: CASSESRQSYGYTF.

This rearrangement joins TRBV7-2 to TRBJ1-3, with a tentative D call TRBD1 (6 bases). The V end lost 1 base, the J end lost 2 bases, and 12 bases lay between the germline ends. CDR1 and CDR2 (germline): SGHTA, FQGNSA. CDR3 length equals 16 residues. CDR3 amino acids: CASSLGGGAPGNTIYF. The CDR3 DNA follows: TGTGCCAGCAGCTTAGGTGGGGGGGCCCCTGGAAACACCATATATTTT.

This chain links TRBV18 with TRBJ2-5; weak D call: TRBD2 (6 bases). The CDR3 is made up of 15 amino acids. Germline V gene data show CDR1 as KGHSH and CDR2 as LQKENI. Between the trimmed V and J ends, which lost 3 bases and 2 bases, there was a span of 13 bases. The CDR3 nucleotides are TGTGCCAGCTCACCTCCCGGGGGAGCTCAAGAGACCCAGTACTTC. This sequence encodes CASSPPGGAQETQYF.

This clone was seen a single time. The CDR3 nucleotides are TGTGCCAGCAGTTACGAGCTCCTCTCCTACAATGAGCAGTTCTTC. Translating gives CASSYELLSYNEQFF. The chain combines TRBV6-5 with TRBJ2-1; no reliable D call. The CDR3 runs to 15 residues. Per the germline V gene, CDR1 is MNHEY and CDR2 is SVGAGI. V was shortened by 2 bases and J by 0 bases, with 8 bases between the two germline ends.

The genes are TRBV28 and TRBJ2-1, with TRBD2 matching over 13 bases. J lost 8 bases, V lost 4 bases, and 8 bases had no gene match. Germline CDR1 and CDR2: MDHEN and SYDVKM. This CDR3 is 16 amino acids long. As DNA, the CDR3 is TGTGCCAGCAGTTCCTGGACTAGCGGGAGTAGTGATGAGCAGTTCTTC. It translates to CASSSWTSGSSDEQFF.

This clone has just a few counts. J is TRBJ2-3 and V is TRBV5-4; D call uncertain. CDR3 length equals 16 residues. Trimming left V 3 bases short and J 0 bases short, with 14 bases between. CDR1 is SGHNT, CDR2 YYREEE, per germline (reference sequence). The CDR3 DNA is TGTGCCAGCAGCTCTGGACGCATTCGGAGCACAGATACGCAGTATTTT. Residues: CASSSGRIRSTDTQYF. Filled out from reference TRBV5-4 and TRBJ2-3, the complete variable domain reads ETGVTQSPTHLIKTRGQQVTLRCSSQSGHNTVSWYQQALGQGPQFIFQYYREEENGRGNFPPRFSGLQFPNYSSELNVNALELDDSALYLCASSSGRIRSTDTQYFGPGTRLTVL.

Only a few counts were recorded for this clone. The chain employs TRBV29-1 and TRBJ1-1; D perhaps matches TRBD1 (6 bases). The CDR3 length is 13 residues. Germline V gene data show CDR1 as SQVTM and CDR2 as ANQGSEA. V was trimmed by 6 bases and J by 3 bases, leaving 14 bases between them. CDR3 DNA sequence: TGCAGCGTATCACAGGGCTCGGACACTGAAGCTTTCTTT. It is translated as CSVSQGSDTEAFF.

V and J are TRBV4-3 and TRBJ2-3; 10 positions match TRBD2. Germline assignment: CDR1 LGHNA and CDR2 YSLEER. This CDR3 has 18 amino acids. Losses at the gene ends were 0 bases for V and 2 bases for J; bases not matched to a gene: 8. The CDR3: CASSQDLPGTSATDTQYF. CDR3 in DNA: TGCGCCAGCAGCCAAGATCTGCCCGGGACTAGCGCCACAGATACGCAGTATTTT.

The chain combines TRBV30 with TRBJ2-3; D unresolved. This CDR3 has 12 amino acids. Germline V gives CDR1 GTSNPN, CDR2 SVGIG (reference sequence). Trimming pared 0 bases from V and 4 bases from J, leaving 5 bases between. The CDR3 here is CAWSVQSDTQYF. DNA for the CDR3: TGTGCCTGGAGTGTACAGTCAGATACGCAGTATTTT.

The chain is built from TRBV2 and TRBJ1-2; tentatively, D is TRBD1 (5 bases). The CDR3 is made up of 14 amino acids. Per germline, CDR1 SNHLY and CDR2 FYNNEI. V lost 6 bases to trimming and J lost 4 bases, with 15 bases between them. The CDR3 region has the DNA TGTGCCAGCAGAGAACAGGACTCGATCTATGGCTACACCTTC. This gives the protein CASREQDSIYGYTF.

The V gene is TRBV9, the J gene TRBJ1-5; no reliable D call. The germline CDR1 and CDR2 sequences are SGDLS and YYNGEE. Trimming took off 3 bases at V and 0 bases at J, with 7 bases between the two ends. CDR3 length: 14 amino acids. CDR3 sequence: CASSERDSNQPQHF. CDR3 nucleotides: TGTGCCAGCAGCGAAAGGGATAGCAATCAGCCCCAGCATTTT.

This clone occurred a few times. The genes are TRBV4-1 and TRBJ2-1, with D perhaps TRBD2 (7 bases). CDR1 and CDR2 (germline): MGHRA, YSYEKL. The CDR3 extends over 16 amino acids. V dropped 0 bases and J dropped 7 bases, with 16 bases sitting between them. In nucleotides, the CDR3 is TGCGCCAGCAGCCAAGATTCCGGGGGGCGGGGAAATGAGCAGTTCTTC. This translates into CASSQDSGGRGNEQFF.

The chain joins TRBV6-1 to TRBJ2-1, with TRBD1 as a possible D gene (5 bases). The V and J ends lost 7 bases and 13 bases respectively, with 20 bases between them. The CDR3 is made up of 13 amino acids. The V gene's germline CDR1 is MNHNS and CDR2 SASEGT. The CDR3 sequence is CASNPDNWASQFF. CDR3 coding DNA: TGTGCCAGCAACCCGGACAATTGGGCGTCCCAGTTCTTC.

This chain joins TRBV18 and TRBJ1-2; D gene ambiguous. Germline V gene lookup returns CDR1 KGHSH and CDR2 LQKENI. V was clipped by 3 bases and J by 2 bases, with 10 bases between them. There are 14 residues in the CDR3. The CDR3, as DNA: TGTGCCAGCTCACCTCAGACGGGGAACTATGGCTACACCTTC. Translation gives CASSPQTGNYGYTF.

This clone was seen only once. The chain has TRBV7-2 and TRBJ2-5; maybe TRBD1 (6 bases). V gave up 5 bases and J gave up 5 bases, with 18 bases separating them. The CDR3 runs 15 residues. CDR1 and CDR2 from the germline V gene are SGHTA and FQGNSA. As DNA, the CDR3 is TGTGCCAGCAGCGAACCCAGGGGCGCGGGTGAGACCCAGTACTTC. Protein: CASSEPRGAGETQYF.

This clone was counted a few times. The CDR3 bases are TGTGCCAGCAGTGGGGAGGACAAATACGAGCAGTACTTC. Residues: CASSGEDKYEQYF. The V and J genes are TRBV25-1 and TRBJ2-7, with D perhaps matching TRBD2 (6 bases). V gave up 4 bases and J gave up 4 bases, with 11 bases separating them. CDR1 is MGHDK and CDR2 is SYGVNS in the germline V gene. This CDR3 is built from 13 residues.

This sequence joins TRBV5-4 and TRBJ2-7, with 10 bases identical to TRBD2. The CDR3 is made up of 14 amino acids. Germline CDR1 is SGHNT and CDR2 is YYREEE (reference sequence). With V trimmed by 2 bases and J by 5 bases, 4 bases remained unmatched. The CDR3 here is CASSLLAGFDEQYF. CDR3 nucleotides: TGTGCCAGCAGCTTACTAGCGGGGTTTGACGAGCAGTACTTC. The full variable domain, in which reference TRBV5-4 and TRBJ2-7 provide the parts outside the CDR3, is ETGVTQSPTHLIKTRGQQVTLRCSSQSGHNTVSWYQQALGQGPQFIFQYYREEENGRGNFPPRFSGLQFPNYSSELNVNALELDDSALYLCASSLLAGFDEQYFGPGTRLTVT.

The rearrangement joins TRBV15 to TRBJ2-4, with 12 bases that match TRBD2. V trimming: 0 bases; J trimming: 7 bases; junction bases outside the gene matches: 7. Germline V gene sequence: CDR1 LNHNV, CDR2 YYDKDF (reference sequence). CDR3 length equals 17 residues. CDR3 sequence reads: CATSRDVLAGGINIQYF. The CDR3 nucleotides read TGTGCCACCAGCAGAGATGTACTAGCGGGAGGTATTAACATTCAGTACTTC.

The rearrangement joins TRBV5-5 to TRBJ1-2; 11 bases fit TRBD1. Germline V gene data show CDR1 as SGHKS and CDR2 as YYEKEE (reference sequence). CDR3 length equals 15 residues. V was pared by 4 bases and J by 2 bases, with 4 bases of the junction left unmatched. In DNA, the CDR3 is TGTGCCAGCAGCCCTGGACAGGGGGCGAACTATGGCTACACCTTC. Amino acid sequence: CASSPGQGANYGYTF.

This chain joins TRBV27 and TRBJ1-5; TRBD1 aligns across 7 bases. The V gene end was trimmed by 7 bases and the J gene end by 2 bases; junction bases not matched to a gene: 8. The CDR3 spans 15 residues. The V gene's germline CDR1 is MNHEY and CDR2 SMNVEV (reference sequence). The CDR3, as DNA: TGTGCCAGCACCAAGGACAGGAATGGCAATCAGCCCCAGCATTTT. This codes for CASTKDRNGNQPQHF.

The chain has TRBV19 and TRBJ2-3; maybe TRBD2 (5 bases). The germline V gene has CDR1 LNHDA and CDR2 SQIVND (reference sequence). The CDR3 sequence is 14 residues long. The V end lost 1 base, the J end lost 0 bases, and 5 bases lay between the germline ends. The CDR3 DNA is TGTGCCAGTAGTATAGGAGGGAGCACAGATACGCAGTATTTT. It yields the protein CASSIGGSTDTQYF.

This sequence joins TRBV7-2 and TRBJ2-1; the match to TRBD2 covers 15 bases. After removal of 5 bases from V and 6 bases from J, the junction contained 8 bases not matched to a gene. Germline values: CDR1 SGHTA, CDR2 FQGNSA. The CDR3 is made up of 17 amino acids. CDR3 sequence reads: CASSDGLAGGTANEQFF. The CDR3 nucleotides are TGTGCCAGCAGCGATGGACTAGCGGGAGGGACGGCCAATGAGCAGTTCTTC.

As for this clone: One junction end does not reproduce the germline sequence, and a read error may be involved. J is TRBJ1-1 and V is TRBV10-3, with a possible D match to TRBD1 (6 bases). Germline CDR1 ENHRY, CDR2 SYGVKD. CDR3 length: 13 residues. The CDR3 DNA follows: TGTGCCAGCAGTCAAACACAGGGCACTGAAGCTTTCTTT. It yields the protein CASSQTQGTEAFF.

The chain uses TRBV27 and TRBJ2-7, with TRBD2 identical over 9 bases. The V segment lost 6 bases and the J segment 7 bases; nucleotides outside the gene matches: 13. There are 15 residues in the CDR3. CDR1 and CDR2 (germline): MNHEY, SMNVEV (reference sequence). The CDR3 spells CASRIDSGGPREQYF. In nucleotides, the CDR3 is TGTGCCAGCAGGATAGATAGCGGGGGACCTCGGGAGCAGTACTTC.

This clone appeared a few times. The chain links TRBV11-2 to TRBJ1-1; D unclear. Germline CDR1 is SGHAT and CDR2 is FQNNGV. The CDR3 sequence is 13 residues long. The V and J ends lost 5 bases and 2 bases respectively, with 9 bases between them. The CDR3: CASSPHLNTEAFF. The CDR3 region has the DNA TGTGCCAGCAGCCCACACTTAAACACTGAAGCTTTCTTT.

The chain uses TRBV28 and TRBJ1-4; 8 positions agree with TRBD1. The CDR3 contains 16 residues. Trimming removed 8 bases from V and 5 bases from J; junction bases left unmatched: 13. In germline, CDR1 is MDHEN, CDR2 SYDVKM. CDR3 DNA sequence: TGTGCCAGCGCGTCGCAGGGGGCAAACGGGAATGAAAAACTGTTTTTT. It yields the protein CASASQGANGNEKLFF.

This clone was counted a single time. The chain carries TRBV5-6 and TRBJ1-3; D may be TRBD1 (6 bases). Germline CDR1 SGHDT, CDR2 YYEEEE. The CDR3 sequence is 16 residues long. Trimming removed 3 bases at V and 0 bases at J, with 13 bases between. The CDR3 sequence: CASSYVSGASGNTIYF. The CDR3, as DNA: TGTGCCAGCAGCTACGTGTCAGGGGCCTCTGGAAACACCATATATTTT.

The genes are TRBV18 and TRBJ2-1; 7 positions agree with TRBD1. The V segment lost 1 base and the J segment 5 bases; nucleotides outside the gene matches: 8. The CDR3 has 16 amino acids. Germline CDR1 and CDR2: KGHSH and LQKENI. CDR3: CASSPRGTGENNEQFF. The CDR3 region has the DNA TGTGCCAGCTCACCACGGGGTACAGGGGAGAACAATGAGCAGTTCTTC.